This T cell receptor (beta chain) was profiled in a study of blood T cell repertoires in COVID-19. Study-wide context: Researchers got acute and convalescent COVID-19 samples from the United States, Italy and Spain. PBMCs, B-cell-depleted T cells, or T cells provided the cDNA or gDNA that made up the material.

Clones were read by immunoSEQ multiplex PCR, and TCRdb kept only the in-frame ones, dropping some. The sample has tens of thousands of clones, about nine tenths seen once. This CDR3 has 14 amino acids. Germline-derived CDR1 and CDR2 are SGHKS and YYEKEE (reference sequence). V lost 3 bases to trimming and J lost 8 bases; unmatched junction nucleotides: 9. The rearrangement links TRBV5-5 to TRBJ1-2, with TRBD1 matching 8 bases. The origin of this receptor is a man between 65 and 85 years old with active or convalescent COVID-19. Input material: peripheral blood. CDR3 nucleotides: TGTGCCAGCAGCTCGGACAGGGTGGAGTTGGGCTACACCTTC. It codes for CASSSDRVELGYTF.